This record covers a single T cell receptor (beta chain). The data stem from a study of patients and donors after allogeneic stem cell transplantation. MiXCR was run by TCRdb on the RT-PCR reads, yielding one entry per CDR3 protein. The sample has approximately 200,000 distinct CDR3 sequences, around two fifths seen once. With V trimmed by 6 bases and J by 0 bases, 3 bases remained unmatched. Germline V CDR1 and CDR2: MNHEY, SVGAGI. CDR3 length: 14 residues. The sequenced material came from blood, either unsorted or a sorted T cell fraction (not recorded which). This clonotype was obtained from a human donor who was either an allogeneic HSCT recipient or a stem cell or donor lymphocyte infusion donor (not recorded which). It is not recorded whose cells these are; they may come from a transplant donor. The V and J genes are TRBV6-5 and TRBJ1-2; 8 bases map to TRBD1. The CDR3 DNA sequence: TGTGCCAGCAGCCGGGACAGGACTAACTATGGCTACACCTTC. Translated, it gives CASSRDRTNYGYTF.